The 7 T cell receptor beta chains below all came from one sample that was sequenced in a study of shared clonotypes between healthy human individuals. The data were produced by immunoSEQ multiplex PCR, yet TCRdb's version contains in-frame clones alone and is incomplete. This sample has about 2.4 million clones, with 93% found just once. The sample consisted of naive CD4+ T cells from PBMCs. Noted subset: CD45RA+ positively selected. Receptor source: a man younger than 30 in good health. Some clones in this sample may be carry-over from other donors' samples.

With regard to this clone: At the DNA level, this CDR3 is encoded by other sequences in the same sample as well. The rearrangement links TRBV5-1 to TRBJ2-7; no definite D call. CDR3 length: 12 amino acids. The ends were cut back, 5 bases at V and 3 bases at J, with 9 bases in the middle. The germline V gene encodes CDR1 SGHRS and CDR2 YFSETQ. The CDR3 protein is CASSPPSYEQYF. CDR3 in DNA: TGCGCCAGCAGTCCTCCAAGCTACGAGCAGTACTTC.

Notes on this clone: Other DNA variants within this sample encode the same CDR3. The V call is TRBV6-5, the J call TRBJ1-1; D is unresolved. Trimming removed 5 bases from V and 0 bases from J, with 7 bases in between. CDR1 is MNHEY, CDR2 SVGAGI, per germline. The CDR3 consists of 13 residues. For the CDR3, the DNA is TGTGCCAGCAGTCCTGCCGTGAACACTGAAGCTTTCTTT. Translated, it gives CASSPAVNTEAFF.

The chain employs TRBV9 and TRBJ2-3; the D gene is possibly TRBD2 (6 bases). The CDR3 extends over 17 amino acids. Germline V gene data show CDR1 as SGDLS and CDR2 as YYNGEE. Trimming stripped 0 bases from V and 4 bases from J, with 18 bases between. The CDR3 coding sequence is TGTGCCAGCAGCGTAGAAAGGTCGGCGGGATCAGCAGATACGCAGTATTTT. It codes for CASSVERSAGSADTQYF.

The chain carries TRBV9 and TRBJ1-5, with D possibly TRBD1 on 6 matching bases. The CDR3 runs 16 residues. Trimming removed 5 bases from V and 0 bases from J, with 15 bases in between. Germline V CDR1 and CDR2: SGDLS, YYNGEE. Here the CDR3 reads CASRLGDIGSNQPQHF. CDR3 in DNA: TGTGCCAGCAGACTTGGGGACATTGGTAGCAATCAGCCCCAGCATTTT. The full variable domain, rest sourced from reference TRBV9 and TRBJ1-5, is DSGVTQTPKHLITATGQRVTLRCSPRSGDLSVYWYQQSLDQGLQFLIQYYNGEERAKGNILERFSAQQFPDLHSELNLSSLELGDSALYFCASRLGDIGSNQPQHFGDGTRLSIL.

This sequence joins TRBV7-2 and TRBJ1-6; D gene ambiguous. There are 14 residues in the CDR3. Germline assignment: CDR1 SGHTA and CDR2 FQGNSA. Trimming took off 4 bases at V and 6 bases at J, with 10 bases between the two ends. CDR3 sequence: CASSSTASNSPLHF. The CDR3 DNA sequence: TGTGCCAGCAGCTCGACCGCAAGTAATTCACCCCTCCACTTT.

This clone was observed once. With a much larger clone just one base away, this may be a read error. The same CDR3 can be traced to other DNA sequences in this sample. The gene calls are TRBV28 and TRBJ1-5; D is ambiguous. V lost 4 bases, J lost 6 bases, and 4 bases lay in between. This CDR3 spans 11 amino acids. CDR1 is MDHEN, CDR2 SYDVKM, per germline. Written as DNA, the CDR3 is TGTGCCAGCAGTTCGGGTCAGCCCCAGCATTTT. It codes for CASSSGQPQHF.

As regards this clone: The same CDR3 can be traced to other DNA sequences in this sample. The genes are TRBV7-3 and TRBJ2-3; no reliable D call. The CDR3 runs to 14 residues. Trimming stripped 0 bases from V and 1 base from J, with 5 bases between. Looked up from germline, CDR1 is SGHTA and CDR2 is FQGTGA. Written as DNA, the CDR3 is TGTGCCAGCAGCTTAACTGGGGGCACAGATACGCAGTATTTT. Its protein product is CASSLTGGTDTQYF.